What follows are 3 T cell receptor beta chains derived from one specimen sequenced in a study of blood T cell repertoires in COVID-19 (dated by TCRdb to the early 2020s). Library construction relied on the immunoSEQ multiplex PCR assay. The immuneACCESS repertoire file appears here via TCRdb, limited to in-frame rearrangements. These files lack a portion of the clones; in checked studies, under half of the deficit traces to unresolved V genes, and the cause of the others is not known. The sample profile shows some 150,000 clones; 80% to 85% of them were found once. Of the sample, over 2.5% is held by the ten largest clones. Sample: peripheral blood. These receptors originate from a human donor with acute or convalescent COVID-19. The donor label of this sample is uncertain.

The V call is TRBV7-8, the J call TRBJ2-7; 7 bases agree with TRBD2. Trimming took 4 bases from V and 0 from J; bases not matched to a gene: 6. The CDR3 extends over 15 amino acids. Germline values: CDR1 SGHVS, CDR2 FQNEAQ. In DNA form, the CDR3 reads TGTGCCAGCAGCTCGGTGGGGGGGGACTCCTACGAGCAGTACTTC. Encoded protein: CASSSVGGDSYEQYF.

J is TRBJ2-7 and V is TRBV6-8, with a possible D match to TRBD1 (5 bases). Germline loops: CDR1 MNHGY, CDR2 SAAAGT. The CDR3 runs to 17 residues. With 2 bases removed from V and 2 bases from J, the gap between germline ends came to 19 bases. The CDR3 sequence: CASSYPDGMGPTYEQYF. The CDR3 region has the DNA TGTGCCAGCAGTTACCCAGATGGTATGGGGCCCACCTACGAGCAGTACTTC.

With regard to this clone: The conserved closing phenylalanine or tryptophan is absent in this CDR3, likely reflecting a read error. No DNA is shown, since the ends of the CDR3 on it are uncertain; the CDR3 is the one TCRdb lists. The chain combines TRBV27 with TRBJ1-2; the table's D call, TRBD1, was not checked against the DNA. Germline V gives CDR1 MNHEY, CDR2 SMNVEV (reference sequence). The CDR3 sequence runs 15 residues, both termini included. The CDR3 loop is CASSLGTGEHGRGLK.